This T cell receptor beta chain was found in a study of monozygotic twins with inflammatory bowel disease. Whole-study findings and limits: Differing T cell subtypes remained indistinguishable.

Per TCR library, approximately 3.5 ug of total RNA was used. TCRdb reanalyzed the 5' RACE reads, giving one entry per CDR3 protein sequence and no DNA. The ten most abundant clones cover approximately 1.6% of a sample with 200,000 to 250,000 distinct CDR3 sequences. Comment on this clonotype: Its antigen remains unknown.

Germline V CDR1 and CDR2: MNHNS, SASEGT. This CDR3 is built from 15 residues. The clonotype comes from a human donor with ulcerative colitis or Crohn's disease, or a healthy co-twin of an affected twin (not recorded which). V gene TRBV6-1 combines with J gene TRBJ2-3; TCRdb proposes TRBD2, but this gene call is untestable without DNA. Sequenced sample: blood. The chain's CDR3 is CASTRLAGRGDAQYF.